This T cell receptor beta chain was sequenced during a study of control samples from healthy donors and cancer patients. V was cut by 1 base and J by 1 base, with 17 bases left in between. Germline-derived CDR1 and CDR2 are SGHRS and YFSETQ. The CDR3 loop spans 18 amino acids. Measured with immunoSEQ multiplex PCR; TCRdb has only the in-frame clones, and not every one. Among roughly 200,000 clones listed, just under 95% were seen once. The rearrangement joins TRBV5-1 to TRBJ2-2; the D is unclear. The sequence came from a man aged 45-65 years in good health. The sequencing input was blood. The CDR3 protein is CASSLNLRGSMNTGELFF. The CDR3 bases are TGCGCCAGCAGCTTGAACCTACGTGGCAGCATGAACACCGGGGAGCTGTTTTTT.